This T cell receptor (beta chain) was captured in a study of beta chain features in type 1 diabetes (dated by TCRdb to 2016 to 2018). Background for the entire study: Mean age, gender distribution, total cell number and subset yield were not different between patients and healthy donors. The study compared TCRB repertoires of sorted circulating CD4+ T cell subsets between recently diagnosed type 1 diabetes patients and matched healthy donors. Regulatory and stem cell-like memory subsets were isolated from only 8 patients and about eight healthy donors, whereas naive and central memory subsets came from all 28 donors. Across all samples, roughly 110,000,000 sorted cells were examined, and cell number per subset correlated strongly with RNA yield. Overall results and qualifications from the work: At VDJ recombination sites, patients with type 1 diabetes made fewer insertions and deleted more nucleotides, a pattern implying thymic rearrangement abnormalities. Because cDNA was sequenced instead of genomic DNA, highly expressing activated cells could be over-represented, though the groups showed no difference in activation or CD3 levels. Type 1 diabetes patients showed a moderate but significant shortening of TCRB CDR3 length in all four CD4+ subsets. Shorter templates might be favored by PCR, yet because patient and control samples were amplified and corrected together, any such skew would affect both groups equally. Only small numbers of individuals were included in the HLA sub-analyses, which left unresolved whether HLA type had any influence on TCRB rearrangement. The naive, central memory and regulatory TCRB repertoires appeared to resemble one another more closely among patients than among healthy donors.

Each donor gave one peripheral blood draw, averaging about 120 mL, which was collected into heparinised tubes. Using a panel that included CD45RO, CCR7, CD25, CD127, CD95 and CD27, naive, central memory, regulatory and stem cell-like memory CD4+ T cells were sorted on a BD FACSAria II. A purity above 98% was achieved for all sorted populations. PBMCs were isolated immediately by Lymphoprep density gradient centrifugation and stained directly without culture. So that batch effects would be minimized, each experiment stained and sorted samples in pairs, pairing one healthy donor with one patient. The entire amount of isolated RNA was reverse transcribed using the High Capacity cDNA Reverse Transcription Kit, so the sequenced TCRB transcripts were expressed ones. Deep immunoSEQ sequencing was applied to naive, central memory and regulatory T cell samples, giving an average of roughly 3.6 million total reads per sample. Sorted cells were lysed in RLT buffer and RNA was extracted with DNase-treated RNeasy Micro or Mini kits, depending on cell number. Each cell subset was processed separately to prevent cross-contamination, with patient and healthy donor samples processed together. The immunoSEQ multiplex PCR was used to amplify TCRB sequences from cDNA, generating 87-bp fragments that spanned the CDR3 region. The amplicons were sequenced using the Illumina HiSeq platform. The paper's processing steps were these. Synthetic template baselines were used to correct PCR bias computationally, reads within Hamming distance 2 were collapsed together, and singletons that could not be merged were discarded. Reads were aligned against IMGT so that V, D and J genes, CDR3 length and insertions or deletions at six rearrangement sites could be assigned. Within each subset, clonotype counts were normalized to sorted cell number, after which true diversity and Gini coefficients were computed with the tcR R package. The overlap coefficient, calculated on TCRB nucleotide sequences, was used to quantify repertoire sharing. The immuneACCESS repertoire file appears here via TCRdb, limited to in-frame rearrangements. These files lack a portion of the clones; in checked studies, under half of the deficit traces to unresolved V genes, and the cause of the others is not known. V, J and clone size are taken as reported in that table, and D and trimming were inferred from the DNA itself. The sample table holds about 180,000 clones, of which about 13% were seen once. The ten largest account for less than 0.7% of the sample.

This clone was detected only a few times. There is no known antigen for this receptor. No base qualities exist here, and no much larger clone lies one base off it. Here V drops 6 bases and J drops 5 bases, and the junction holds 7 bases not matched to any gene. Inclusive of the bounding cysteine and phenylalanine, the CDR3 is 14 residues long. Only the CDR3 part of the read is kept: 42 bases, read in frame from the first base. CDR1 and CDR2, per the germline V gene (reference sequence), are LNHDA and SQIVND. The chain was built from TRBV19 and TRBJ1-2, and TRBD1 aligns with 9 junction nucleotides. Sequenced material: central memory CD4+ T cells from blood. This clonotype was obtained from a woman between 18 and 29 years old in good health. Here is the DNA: TGTGCCAGTAGCTCCGGGACAGGGATTTATGGCTACACCTTC. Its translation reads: CASSSGTGIYGYTF. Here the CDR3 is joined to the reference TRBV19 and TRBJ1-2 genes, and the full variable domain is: DGGITQSPKYLFRKEGQNVTLSCEQNLNHDAMYWYRQDPGQGLRLIYYSQIVNDFQKGDIAEGYSVSREKKESFPLTVTSAQKNPTAFYLCASSSGTGIYGYTFGSGTRLTVV.